Listed below are T cell receptor beta chains from one sample, sequenced in a study of T cells in Graves' hyperthyroidism and ophthalmopathy. TCRdb used MiXCR to reprocess the multiplex PCR reads, holding one entry per CDR3 protein. The sample has hundreds of thousands of distinct CDR3 sequences; 38% are singletons. The sequencing input was blood. Receptors originate from a man aged 18 to 30 with Graves' hyperthyroidism. Both conserved end residues are part of each CDR3. A D gene is named only where the DNA matches it firmly. Clone size is not always given. Where it is, it says once, few, many or a class for expanded clones.

J,V,size,length,D,CDR3,DNA
TRBJ2-7,TRBV11-2,-,14,-,CASSFGRHPYEQYF,TGTGCCAGCAGCTTCGGGCGACACCCCTACGAGCAGTACTTC
TRBJ1-1,TRBV7-3,many,13,-,CASSLQANTEAFF,TGTGCTAGCAGCTTGCAAGCGAACACTGAAGCTTTCTTT
TRBJ2-5,TRBV20-1,-,14,TRBD1,CSASRTGGRETQYF,TGCAGTGCGAGCCGAACAGGGGGTCGCGAGACCCAGTACTTC
TRBJ2-7,TRBV20-1,few,13,-,CSASSPTTYEQYF,TGCAGTGCTTCTAGTCCGACCACCTACGAGCAGTACTTC
TRBJ2-7,TRBV7-2,-,15,-,CASSPFDSPAYEQYF,TGTGCCAGCAGCCCTTTCGACAGTCCGGCCTACGAGCAGTACTTC
TRBJ1-1,TRBV6-5,few,15,TRBD1,CASSYRDRPNTEAFF,TGTGCCAGCAGTTACAGGGACAGGCCGAACACTGAAGCTTTCTTT
TRBJ1-2,TRBV2,-,14,-,CASSGIGYNYGYTF,TGTGCCAGCAGTGGGATTGGATATAACTATGGCTACACCTTC
TRBJ2-3,TRBV29-1,once,11,-,CSVLATDTQYF,TGCAGCGTTTTGGCCACAGATACGCAGTATTTT
TRBJ2-7,TRBV5-1,few,14,TRBD1,CASSYGQGDDEQYF,TGCGCCAGCAGCTACGGACAGGGAGACGACGAGCAGTACTTC
TRBJ2-7,TRBV2,few,14,-,CASSLALAVGEQYF,TGTGCCAGCAGTTTAGCACTCGCGGTCGGCGAGCAGTACTTC
TRBJ1-5,TRBV11-2,-,17,TRBD1,CASSLGTGDNSNQPQHF,TGTGCCAGCAGCTTAGGGACAGGAGATAATAGCAATCAGCCCCAGCATTTT
TRBJ2-7,TRBV5-1,-,15,-,CASSLDGTTLYEQYF,TGCGCCAGCAGCTTGGACGGGACAACCCTCTACGAGCAGTACTTC
TRBJ1-1,TRBV20-1,-,10,-,CSGSGTEAFF,TGCAGTGGGTCGGGAACTGAAGCTTTCTTT
TRBJ1-3,TRBV6-5,few,13,-,CASSETSGNTIYF,TGTGCCAGCAGTGAAACCTCTGGAAACACCATATATTTT
TRBJ1-1,TRBV7-8,many,14,-,CASTITGPDTEAFF,TGTGCCAGCACCATCACCGGGCCTGACACTGAAGCTTTCTTT
TRBJ2-7,TRBV10-3,many,14,TRBD2,CAIRAAGGLTEQYF,TGTGCCATCAGGGCAGCGGGAGGATTGACCGAGCAGTACTTC